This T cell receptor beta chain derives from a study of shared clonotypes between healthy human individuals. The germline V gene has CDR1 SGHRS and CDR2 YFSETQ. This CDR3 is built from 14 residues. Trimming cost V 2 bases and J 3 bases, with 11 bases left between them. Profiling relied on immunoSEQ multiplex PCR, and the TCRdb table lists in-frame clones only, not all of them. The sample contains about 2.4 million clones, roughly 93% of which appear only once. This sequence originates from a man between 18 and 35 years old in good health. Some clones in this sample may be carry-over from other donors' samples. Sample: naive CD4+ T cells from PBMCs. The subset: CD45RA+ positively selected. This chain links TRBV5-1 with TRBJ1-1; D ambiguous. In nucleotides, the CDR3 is TGCGCCAGCAGCTTTTCGGTAGACGACACTGAAGCTTTCTTT. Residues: CASSFSVDDTEAFF.